Sequencing of this T cell receptor (beta chain) was carried out in a study of cytomegalovirus exposure and HLA in healthy donors. The CDR3 length is 14 residues. Germline CDR1 and CDR2: SGHTA and FQGTGA. V was cut by 4 bases and J by 5 bases, with 14 bases left in between. Repertoires were generated with immunoSEQ multiplex PCR, while TCRdb's copy carries only in-frame clones and drops some. The sample carries about 130,000 clones, 70% to 85% recorded once. The donors were members of the validation cohort, which comprised 120 subjects and was separate from the first cohort of roughly 700 subjects. The chain employs TRBV7-3 and TRBJ1-1, with a possible D match to TRBD1 (6 bases). Specimen: PBMCs. The origin of this receptor is a man in his thirties or forties in good health and CMV-seropositive. The CDR3 DNA is TGTGCCAGCAGCTCACAGGGATCGAAGACTGAAGCTTTCTTT. Translation gives CASSSQGSKTEAFF.